Reported below is one T cell receptor (beta chain). Its antigen is currently unknown. TCRdb's table, derived via immunoSEQ multiplex PCR, lists solely in-frame clones and lacks some. The table lists 1,500 to 2,000 clones, under 30% of them singletons, with 8.5% to 9% in the top ten. The sample is drawn from a study of sequential checkpoint blockade in melanoma. The wider study: Arm A got nivolumab then ipilimumab; arm B the reverse, 1:1. TCRβ was sequenced from DNA of 90 or so pretreatment tumors. Both treatment sequences were followed by maintenance nivolumab. Study outcomes and limitations: Clinical benefit was about 30 times likelier when tumor T-cell fraction and clonality increased.

This sample's treatment: randomized to nivolumab then ipilimumab (arm A) or the reverse (arm B). CDR1 SQVTM and CDR2 ANQGSEA come from the germline V gene. Germline trimming cut 3 bases from V and 4 bases from J; bases unmatched to any gene: 8. This CDR3 has 14 residues. The chain carries TRBV29-1 and TRBJ2-5; 7 positions match TRBD1. This TCR was recovered from a human donor with melanoma. Material: tumor tissue (inferred from file names), obtained from a patient given nivolumab and ipilimumab in sequence. The CDR3 coding sequence is TGCAGCGTTGAGGGGCAGGGGGTGGGAGAGACCCAGTACTTC. Translated: CSVEGQGVGETQYF.